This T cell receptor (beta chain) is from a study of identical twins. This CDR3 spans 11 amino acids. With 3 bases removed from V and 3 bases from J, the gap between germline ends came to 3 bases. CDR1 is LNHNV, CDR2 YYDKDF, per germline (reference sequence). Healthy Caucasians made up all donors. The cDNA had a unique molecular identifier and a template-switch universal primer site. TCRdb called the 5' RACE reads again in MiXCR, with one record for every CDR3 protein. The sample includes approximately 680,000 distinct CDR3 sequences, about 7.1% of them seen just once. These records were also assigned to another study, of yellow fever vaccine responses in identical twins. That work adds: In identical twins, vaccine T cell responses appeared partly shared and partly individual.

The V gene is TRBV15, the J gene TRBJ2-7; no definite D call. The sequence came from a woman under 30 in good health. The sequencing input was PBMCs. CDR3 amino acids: CATSSYYEQYF. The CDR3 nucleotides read TGTGCCACCAGCAGCTACTACGAGCAGTACTTC.